These T cell receptor beta chains were read from a single sample in a study of T cells in Graves' hyperthyroidism and ophthalmopathy. From the multiplex PCR reads, TCRdb called clonotypes with MiXCR, one entry per CDR3 protein. The data contain about 660,000 distinct CDR3 sequences, 45% of them singletons. Sequencing was carried out using peripheral blood or thyroid tissue (not recorded which). The receptors were sampled from an adult man with Graves' disease, either hyperthyroidism or ophthalmopathy (not recorded which). Each CDR3 is given without its conserved first and last residue. The order of the fields is V gene, J gene, CDR3 protein.

v_gene: TRBV15; j_gene: TRBJ2-5; CDR3aa: ATSRGKLARGGGQETQY
v_gene: TRBV29-1; j_gene: TRBJ1-2; CDR3aa: SVVASGYT
v_gene: TRBV7-8; j_gene: TRBJ2-5; CDR3aa: ASSFGTGAYQETQY
v_gene: TRBV12-3/TRBV12-4; j_gene: TRBJ1-4; CDR3aa: ASSSGGKGKLF
v_gene: TRBV7-8; j_gene: TRBJ2-7; CDR3aa: ASSLAGDRNYEQY
v_gene: TRBV11-1; j_gene: TRBJ2-6; CDR3aa: ASLVTGANVLT
v_gene: TRBV11-3; j_gene: TRBJ2-5; CDR3aa: ASSPGGAEETQY
v_gene: TRBV7-9; j_gene: TRBJ1-2; CDR3aa: ASSGDRSYGYT
v_gene: TRBV7-8; j_gene: TRBJ1-5; CDR3aa: ASSLSTGDQPQH
v_gene: TRBV6-5; j_gene: TRBJ1-1; CDR3aa: ASSYYWQGDPSAEAF
v_gene: TRBV20-1; j_gene: TRBJ1-6; CDR3aa: SASLIDMSRLH
v_gene: TRBV7-2; j_gene: TRBJ1-4; CDR3aa: ASSQEGQGTEKLF
v_gene: TRBV20-1; j_gene: TRBJ2-7; CDR3aa: SARVTTSGFYEQY
v_gene: TRBV5-1; j_gene: TRBJ1-1; CDR3aa: ASSYGVGNTEAF
v_gene: TRBV11-3; j_gene: TRBJ2-5; CDR3aa: ASSLMGGSPQETQY
v_gene: TRBV7-2; j_gene: TRBJ2-3; CDR3aa: ASRTWSFTDTQY
v_gene: TRBV2; j_gene: TRBJ1-2; CDR3aa: ASRRQGSDGYT
v_gene: TRBV10-3; j_gene: TRBJ2-5; CDR3aa: ATRDSPLEETQY
v_gene: TRBV5-8; j_gene: TRBJ1-5; CDR3aa: ASSLGDRLTPQH
v_gene: TRBV29-1; j_gene: TRBJ1-2; CDR3aa: SVDATGARGDGYT
v_gene: TRBV7-8; j_gene: TRBJ1-5; CDR3aa: ACSLARQNQPQH
v_gene: TRBV7-9; j_gene: TRBJ2-7; CDR3aa: ASSPGMTYEQY
v_gene: TRBV7-9; j_gene: TRBJ1-1; CDR3aa: ASSAAREGKKNTEAF
v_gene: TRBV2; j_gene: TRBJ1-1; CDR3aa: ASMAGGLLNTEAF